This entry lists 26 T cell receptor beta chains sequenced from one sample in a study of cytotoxic CD8 clonotypes in ibrutinib-treated CLL. The method was immunoSEQ multiplex PCR; TCRdb's version includes in-frame clones alone and lacks a portion of them. Among 50,000 to 70,000 clones listed, roughly 54% were seen once. The material was PBMCs, obtained at disease progression, from a patient treated with ibrutinib. These receptors originate from a human donor with chronic lymphocytic leukemia.

This clone was detected only a few times. The V and J genes are TRBV10-3 and TRBJ2-5; no firm D call. CDR1 is ENHRY and CDR2 is SYGVKD in the germline V gene. The CDR3 extends over 12 amino acids. Trimming left V 3 bases short and J 6 bases short, with 8 bases between. CDR3 nucleotides: TGTGCCATCAGTGACGGAGAAAAGACCCAGTACTTC. Translated: CAISDGEKTQYF.

The genes are TRBV2 and TRBJ1-4; D call uncertain. The germline V gene encodes CDR1 SNHLY and CDR2 FYNNEI. The CDR3 contains 15 residues. Trimming left V 4 bases short and J 0 bases short, with 9 bases between. The CDR3 spells CASSVNRATNEKLFF. Here the CDR3 DNA reads TGTGCCAGCAGTGTGAACAGAGCAACTAATGAAAAACTGTTTTTT.

The V call is TRBV5-1, the J call TRBJ2-2; 10 bases are shared with TRBD2. With 3 bases clipped from V and 6 bases from J, the junction kept 8 bases outside the gene matches. CDR1 is SGHRS, CDR2 YFSETQ, per germline. The CDR3 covers 16 residues. The CDR3 spells CASSWVPSGGSGELFF. As DNA, the CDR3 is TGCGCCAGCAGCTGGGTGCCTAGCGGGGGTTCCGGGGAGCTGTTTTTT.

V usage is TRBV4-2 and J usage is TRBJ1-2; D remains ambiguous. The CDR3 is 14 amino acids. CDR1 and CDR2 from the germline V gene are LGHNA and YNFKEQ. V was clipped by 0 bases and J by 2 bases, with 7 bases between them. The CDR3 coding sequence is TGTGCCAGCAGCCAAGATGAAGGGAACTATGGCTACACCTTC. Translated: CASSQDEGNYGYTF.

This clone occurred many times. The chain has TRBV12-5 and TRBJ2-1, with D unresolved. CDR1 and CDR2 (germline): LGHNT, FRNRAP. V was trimmed by 7 bases and J by 0 bases, leaving 16 bases between them. The CDR3 spans 16 residues. CDR3: CASDRNEDSSYNEQFF. The CDR3 nucleotides are TGTGCTAGTGATCGCAACGAAGATAGCTCCTACAATGAGCAGTTCTTC.

V usage is TRBV7-2 and J usage is TRBJ2-7; D could derive from TRBD1 or TRBD2 (7 bases each). CDR3 length equals 16 residues. Germline values: CDR1 SGHTA, CDR2 FQGNSA. V was shortened by 4 bases and J by 4 bases, with 20 bases between the two germline ends. CDR3 loop: CASSSRGEGPTYEQYF. In DNA, the CDR3 is TGTGCCAGCAGCTCCAGGGGGGAGGGCCCAACGTACGAGCAGTACTTC.

This sequence joins TRBV7-9 and TRBJ2-7; D is undetermined. Germline CDR1 is SEHNR and CDR2 is FQNEAQ (reference sequence). This CDR3 spans 14 amino acids. Trimming removed 0 bases from V and 3 bases from J, with 9 bases in between. For the CDR3, the DNA is TGTGCCAGCAGCTTAGCCGGCAGGAACTACGAGCAGTACTTC. Its protein product is CASSLAGRNYEQYF. Based on the CDR3 plus reference TRBV7-9 and TRBJ2-7, the full variable domain is DTGVSQNPRHKITKRGQNVTFRCDPISEHNRLYWYRQTLGQGPEFLTYFQNEAQLEKSRLLSDRFSAERPKGSFSTLEIQRTEQGDSAMYLCASSLAGRNYEQYFGPGTRLTVT.

This chain connects TRBV5-6 to TRBJ2-3, with D possibly being TRBD1 (6 bases). V was cut by 2 bases and J by 0 bases, with 22 bases left in between. The germline V gene has CDR1 SGHDT and CDR2 YYEEEE. There are 19 residues in the CDR3. CDR3 DNA: TGTGCCAGCAGCTTAGGTCCACCCTACAGGGTCCCCAGCACAGATACGCAGTATTTT. This encodes CASSLGPPYRVPSTDTQYF. Filled out from reference TRBV5-6 and TRBJ2-3, the complete variable domain reads DAGVTQSPTHLIKTRGQQVTLRCSPKSGHDTVSWYQQALGQGPQFIFQYYEEEERQRGNFPDRFSGHQFPNYSSELNVNALLLGDSALYLCASSLGPPYRVPSTDTQYFGPGTRLTVL.

The rearrangement joins TRBV11-2 to TRBJ2-3; no reliable D call. Trimming removed 1 base from V and 3 bases from J, with 20 bases in between. In germline, CDR1 is SGHAT, CDR2 FQNNGV. The CDR3 runs 18 residues. CDR3 bases: TGTGCCAGCAGCTTAGGGTTAAGTAGAGAACCTAAGACAGATACGCAGTATTTT. It is translated as CASSLGLSREPKTDTQYF.

This clone was recorded a few times. The gene calls are TRBV18 and TRBJ1-2; 10 bases are shared with TRBD1. Germline CDR1 KGHSH, CDR2 LQKENI. This CDR3 contains 13 residues. With V trimmed by 0 bases and J by 8 bases, 0 bases remained unmatched. CDR3 amino acids: CASSPPGQGGYTF. The CDR3 nucleotides read TGTGCCAGCTCACCACCGGGACAGGGGGGCTACACCTTC.

This clone came up a few times. This chain connects TRBV2 to TRBJ1-6; possible D gene TRBD1, 5 bases. This CDR3 is built from 16 residues. Germline CDR1 SNHLY, CDR2 FYNNEI. V lost 5 bases, J lost 4 bases, and 15 bases lay in between. CDR3 in amino acids: CASSWDPTGYNSPLHF. As DNA, the CDR3 is TGTGCCAGCAGTTGGGACCCTACAGGTTATAATTCACCCCTCCACTTT.

This clone was counted a few times. V and J are TRBV4-2 and TRBJ2-7, with 8 bases matching TRBD1. The CDR3 loop spans 16 amino acids. The V gene end was trimmed by 2 bases and the J gene end by 4 bases; junction bases not matched to a gene: 10. Germline-derived CDR1 and CDR2 are LGHNA and YNFKEQ. CDR3 in DNA: TGTGCCAGCAGCCAAAGAGGACGGGACAGGACGTACGAGCAGTACTTC. It codes for CASSQRGRDRTYEQYF.

The J gene is TRBJ2-3, the V gene TRBV7-2, with unresolved D. This CDR3 comprises 14 residues. CDR1 is SGHTA, CDR2 FQGNSA, per germline. Trimming removed 2 bases at V and 4 bases at J, with 10 bases between. CDR3 nucleotides: TGTGCCAGCAGCTTATTGCTGGGTCCAGATACGCAGTATTTT. Protein sequence: CASSLLLGPDTQYF.

This clone was counted once. This chain links TRBV29-1 with TRBJ2-2, with D hard to call. V was shortened by 4 bases and J by 0 bases, with 6 bases between the two germline ends. The CDR3 runs to 13 residues. Germline V gene lookup returns CDR1 SQVTM and CDR2 ANQGSEA. The CDR3 DNA follows: TGCAGCGTTGTGCGTGCGAACACCGGGGAGCTGTTTTTT. It codes for CSVVRANTGELFF.

This chain connects TRBV7-9 to TRBJ2-1, with D possibly being TRBD1 (5 bases). CDR3 length: 17 residues. Trimming shortened V by 8 bases and J by 1 base, and 21 bases separated the two germline ends. Looked up from germline, CDR1 is SEHNR and CDR2 is FQNEAQ (reference sequence). The CDR3 region has the DNA TGTGCCAGCGCCAAATTAGTAGGGGCCCAGTCCTACAATGAGCAGTTCTTC. Protein: CASAKLVGAQSYNEQFF. Complete variable domain (other parts from reference TRBV7-9 and TRBJ2-1): DTGVSQNPRHKITKRGQNVTFRCDPISEHNRLYWYRQTLGQGPEFLTYFQNEAQLEKSRLLSDRFSAERPKGSFSTLEIQRTEQGDSAMYLCASAKLVGAQSYNEQFFGPGTRLTVL.

In its sample, this clone was seen once. The J gene is TRBJ2-1, the V gene TRBV27; D call uncertain. The ends were cut back, 9 bases at V and 3 bases at J, with 12 bases in the middle. The CDR3 contains 13 residues. Germline V gene sequence: CDR1 MNHEY, CDR2 SMNVEV (reference sequence). This chain's CDR3 is CASNKHGYNEQFF. CDR3 DNA: TGTGCCAGTAACAAACATGGCTACAATGAGCAGTTCTTC.

This clone was recorded a few times. The V and J genes are TRBV14 and TRBJ1-4; D is uncertain. This CDR3 contains 14 residues. Trimming took 4 bases from V and 4 from J, leaving 10 bases between them. The germline gives CDR1 SGHDN, CDR2 FVKESK. The CDR3: CASSLRSYNEKLFF. The CDR3, as DNA: TGTGCCAGCAGCCTCCGGAGCTATAATGAAAAACTGTTTTTT.

This chain connects TRBV7-2 to TRBJ2-3; 10 nucleotides agree with TRBD2. The CDR3 has 18 amino acids. V gave up 5 bases and J gave up 1 base; unmatched junction bases: 12. The germline CDR1 and CDR2 sequences are SGHTA and FQGNSA. CDR3 amino acids: CASSLVLERGGGTDTQYF. CDR3 bases: TGTGCCAGCAGCCTGGTCTTAGAGCGGGGGGGTGGCACAGATACGCAGTATTTT.

This chain joins TRBV30 and TRBJ1-1; 11 positions match TRBD1. J lost 4 bases, V lost 0 bases, and 1 base had no gene match. Germline V gene sequence: CDR1 GTSNPN, CDR2 SVGIG (reference sequence). The CDR3 runs 14 residues. The CDR3 bases are TGTGCCTGGAGTGTGGACAGGGGGCTCACTGAAGCTTTCTTT. The encoded protein is CAWSVDRGLTEAFF.

The rearrangement joins TRBV9 to TRBJ1-5; D may be TRBD1 (6 bases). The CDR3 loop spans 16 amino acids. Trimming left V 2 bases short and J 2 bases short, with 14 bases between. Germline V gene sequence: CDR1 SGDLS, CDR2 YYNGEE. CDR3 sequence (DNA): TGTGCCAGCAGCGTTGGGAAAGGGGGGGGCAATCAGCCCCAGCATTTT. It encodes CASSVGKGGGNQPQHF.

A single count supports this clone. V is TRBV5-1 and J is TRBJ2-3; TRBD2 agrees at 11 bases. After removal of 3 bases from V and 3 bases from J, the junction contained 3 bases not matched to a gene. This CDR3 contains 15 residues. Germline loops: CDR1 SGHRS, CDR2 YFSETQ. DNA of the CDR3: TGCGCCAGCAGCTCTCGGACTAGCGGGACAGATACGCAGTATTTT. Translated, it gives CASSSRTSGTDTQYF.

At least ten counts were recorded for this clone. The V call is TRBV7-9, the J call TRBJ2-7; the D is unclear. The V end lost 1 base, the J end lost 0 bases, and 7 bases lay between the germline ends. CDR3 size: 14 residues. Per germline, CDR1 SEHNR and CDR2 FQNEAQ (reference sequence). CDR3 protein: CASSLGLNSYEQYF. CDR3 coding DNA: TGTGCCAGCAGCTTAGGCCTGAACTCCTACGAGCAGTACTTC.

There are a few counts of this clone. The chain combines TRBV2 with TRBJ2-7; 8 positions match TRBD1. The CDR3 is made up of 11 amino acids. The germline V gene has CDR1 SNHLY and CDR2 FYNNEI. After removal of 7 bases from V and 5 bases from J, the junction contained 1 base not matched to a gene. CDR3 DNA sequence: TGTGCCAGCAAGACAGGGGACGAGCAGTACTTC. Its translation: CASKTGDEQYF.

The chain combines TRBV10-3 with TRBJ1-1; TRBD1 is a possible D gene (5 bases). Germline V gene sequence: CDR1 ENHRY, CDR2 SYGVKD. This CDR3 is built from 14 residues. Between the trimmed V and J ends, which lost 3 bases and 3 bases, there was a span of 11 bases. The CDR3 nucleotides read TGTGCCATCAGTGATTTGGGGCTTGACACTGAAGCTTTCTTT. This codes for CAISDLGLDTEAFF.

CDR3 region: CASSIKPGFEAFF. In nucleotides, the CDR3 is TGTGCCAGCAGTATAAAGCCGGGATTTGAAGCTTTCTTT. The rearrangement uses TRBV6-5 and TRBJ1-1; D not resolved. Germline lookup yields CDR1 MNHEY and CDR2 SVGAGI. CDR3 length equals 13 residues. V was clipped by 5 bases and J by 7 bases, with 14 bases between them.

About this clone: This likely reflects a read error, since a far larger clone is one base away. The CDR3 here is CASSLLGGEVGETQYF. The CDR3, as DNA: TGTGCCAGCAGCCTATTAGGAGGGGAGGTGGGGGAGACCCAGTACTTC. The chain couples TRBV28 to TRBJ2-5, with D possibly TRBD2 on 6 matching bases. CDR3 length: 16 residues. The germline gives CDR1 MDHEN, CDR2 SYDVKM. V was pared by 6 bases and J by 5 bases, with 22 bases between.